The clone carrying this T cell receptor (beta chain) appeared a few times. The antigen is undetermined. A single record per CDR3 protein comes from TCRdb applying MiXCR to the reads. The sample has 55,000 to 70,000 distinct CDR3 sequences, approximately 24% seen once. This sample was included in a study of T cell repertoires in cytomegalovirus infection. Study context: An indication of both CMV infection and matching HLA type came from public TCR beta signatures. Findings and limits, study-wide: HLA-C-restricted CMV clonotypes gave the most frequent clonotype in two of eight donors. Summed frequency of shared TCR beta families picked out CMV carriers who also had the relevant HLA.

V was pared by 7 bases and J by 7 bases, with 34 bases between. The length of the CDR3 is 19 residues. Per the germline V gene, CDR1 is MNHEY and CDR2 is SVGEGT. The gene calls are TRBV6-2 or TRBV6-3 and TRBJ2-5, with a tentative D call TRBD2 (6 bases). The receptor comes from a human donor in good health (CMV status not recorded). Some clones in this sample may be carry-over from other donors' samples. The specimen was PBMCs, sequenced either directly or after in vitro stimulation (not recorded which). The CDR3 DNA is TGTGCCAGCACCCTAAGAGAGGACGGAGGGCCTGGGTCTAATTGGACCCAGTACTTC. Translating it yields CASTLREDGGPGSNWTQYF.